This is a list of T cell receptor beta chains from one sample in a study of blood T cell repertoires in COVID-19. Assay used: immunoSEQ multiplex PCR; TCRdb lists only in-frame clones, some missing. The sample includes more than 200,000 clones, around nine tenths of them seen just once. The sequenced sample consisted of peripheral blood. Every receptor here comes from a man aged 35 to 55 with acute or convalescent COVID-19. Both conserved end residues are trimmed from each CDR3. Each record gives: V gene, J gene, CDR3 protein.

>TRBV11-2|TRBJ2-5
ASSFGQGPKRKETQY
>TRBV29-1|TRBJ1-1
SVANTEAF
>TRBV5-3|TRBJ1-3
ARSFGDRGLGNTIY
>TRBV5-1|TRBJ1-2
ASSLNGNYGYT
>TRBV7-2|TRBJ1-1
ASSSGRNTEAF
>TRBV6-5|TRBJ1-2
ASSYNTFSNYGYT
>TRBV10-3|TRBJ1-2
AISESGGRNHGYT
>TRBV30|TRBJ1-3
AWSGSGNTIY
>TRBV2|TRBJ1-1
ASTRGQGARTEAF
>TRBV15|TRBJ1-2
ATSRGGQEGVYGYT
>TRBV7-2|TRBJ2-3
ASSLPGLAGSDTQY
>TRBV7-8|TRBJ1-5
ASSGQGSNQPQH
>TRBV18|TRBJ2-5
ASSPLSLQAGGRETQY
>TRBV2|TRBJ1-2
ASTGLIANYGYT
>TRBV18|TRBJ1-1
ASSPRYLGERETEAF
>TRBV7-3|TRBJ2-2
ASSLTAPSGRTGELF
>TRBV5-8|TRBJ2-5
ASSLGLPETQY
>TRBV14|TRBJ2-1
ASSIIAGYSYNEQF
>TRBV27|TRBJ1-2
ASSSIGTGLHYGYT
>TRBV7-8|TRBJ1-6
ASSSGRNSPLH
>TRBV29-1|TRBJ2-2
SVRQVYGTGELF
>TRBV7-5|TRBJ2-1
VRKAGENSYNEQF
>TRBV28|TRBJ1-2
ASTSAGDSANYGYT
>TRBV7-9|TRBJ2-1
ASSPRTSGISYNEQF
>TRBV5-6|TRBJ2-3
ASSPWLSPTDTQY
>TRBV7-3|TRBJ2-5
ASSLGLGGGETQY
>TRBV18|TRBJ1-4
ASSPGMGAREKLF
>TRBV9|TRBJ1-1
ASSVGGFQGTEAF
>TRBV10-2|TRBJ2-1
ASRTTSGDQQF